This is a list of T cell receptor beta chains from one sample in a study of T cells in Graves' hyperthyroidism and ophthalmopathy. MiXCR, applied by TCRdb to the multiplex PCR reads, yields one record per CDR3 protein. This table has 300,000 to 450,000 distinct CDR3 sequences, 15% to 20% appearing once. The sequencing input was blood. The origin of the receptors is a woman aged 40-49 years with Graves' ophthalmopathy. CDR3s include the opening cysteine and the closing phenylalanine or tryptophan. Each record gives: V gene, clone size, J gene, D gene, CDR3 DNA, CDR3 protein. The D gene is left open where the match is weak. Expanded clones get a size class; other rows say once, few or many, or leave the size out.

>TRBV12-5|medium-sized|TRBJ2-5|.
TGTGCTAGTGCAAGACTTGGGGGGCTCCAAGAGACCCAGTACTTC
CASARLGGLQETQYF
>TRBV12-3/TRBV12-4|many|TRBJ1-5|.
TGTGCCAGCAGTTTAACAGGGCGTCAGCCCCAGCATTTT
CASSLTGRQPQHF
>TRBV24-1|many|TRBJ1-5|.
TGTGCCACCAGTGGCTCAGGGGATCGACCCCAGCATTTT
CATSGSGDRPQHF
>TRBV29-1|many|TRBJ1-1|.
TGCAGCGTTGAATTCCTAACAGGGATGAACACTGAAGCTTTCTTT
CSVEFLTGMNTEAFF
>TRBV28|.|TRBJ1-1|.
TGTGCCAGCGGGGAGGAGGGGACTGAAGCTTTCTTT
CASGEEGTEAFF
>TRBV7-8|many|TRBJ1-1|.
TGTGCCAGCAGCTTAGCAGGCAGCAACACTGAAGCTTTCTTT
CASSLAGSNTEAFF
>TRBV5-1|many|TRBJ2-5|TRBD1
TGCGCCAGCAGCCCCGGCGGAAGGACAGGGGTAGAGACCCAGTACTTC
CASSPGGRTGVETQYF
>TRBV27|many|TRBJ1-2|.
TGTGCCAGCAGTTTTGGGGGAGCCTATGGCTACACCTTC
CASSFGGAYGYTF
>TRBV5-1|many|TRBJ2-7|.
TGCGCCAGCAGCTTGAATCGAGTCGCGTCTCGGGAGCAGTACTTC
CASSLNRVASREQYF
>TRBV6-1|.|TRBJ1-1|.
TGTGCCAGCAGAACCACCCCGGACGGAGTGAACACTGAAGCTTTCTTT
CASRTTPDGVNTEAFF
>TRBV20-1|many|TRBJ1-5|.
TGCAGTGCTAGAAACGGGGCAGGCAATCAGCCCCAGCATTTT
CSARNGAGNQPQHF
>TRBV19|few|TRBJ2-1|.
TGTGCCAGTAGTATAAGACGGGAGCTCGTCCATGAGCAGTTCTTC
CASSIRRELVHEQFF
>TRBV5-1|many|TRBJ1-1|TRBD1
TGCGCCAGCACCGAGATAGGGGGCGAAACTGAAGCTTTCTTT
CASTEIGGETEAFF
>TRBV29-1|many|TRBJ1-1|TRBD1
TGCAGCGTTGTGGGGACAGGGACCCCCGGAGCTTTCTTT
CSVVGTGTPGAFF
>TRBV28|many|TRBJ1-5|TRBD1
TGTGCCAGCAGCCTGAGGGACAGAATAAATCAGCCCCAGCATTTT
CASSLRDRINQPQHF
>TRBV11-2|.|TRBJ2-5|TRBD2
TGTGCCAGCAGCTTATCTTCCACTAGCGGGGGTCGAGAGACCCAGTACTTC
CASSLSSTSGGRETQYF
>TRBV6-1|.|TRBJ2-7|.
TGTGCCAGCAGCCCTGACTGGGGATGGGCCGGCGAGCAGTACTTC
CASSPDWGWAGEQYF
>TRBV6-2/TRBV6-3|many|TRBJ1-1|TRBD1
TGTGCCAGCACCGCCTCAGGGGGAGGTGAAGCTTTCTTT
CASTASGGGEAFF
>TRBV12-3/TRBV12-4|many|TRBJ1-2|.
TGTGCCAGCAGTTTAGAGGTTGGGCAGGGACATTCTTTGAGTGGCTACACCTTC
CASSLEVGQGHSLSGYTF
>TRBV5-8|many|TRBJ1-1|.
TGTGCCAGCAGCTTGCAGGGGCCCACTGAAGCTTTCTTT
CASSLQGPTEAFF
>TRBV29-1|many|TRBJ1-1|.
TGCAGCGTTTGGGCAGCTTTGAACACTGAAGCTTTCTTT
CSVWAALNTEAFF
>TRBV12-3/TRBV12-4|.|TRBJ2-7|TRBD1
TGTGCCAGCAGTTTTAAGCCGGGACAGGGAGATTACGAGCAGTACTTC
CASSFKPGQGDYEQYF
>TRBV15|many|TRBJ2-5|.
TGTGCCACCAGCAGAGATCGGGATGATCAAGAGACCCAGTACTTC
CATSRDRDDQETQYF
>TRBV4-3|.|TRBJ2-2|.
TGCGCCAGCAGCCAAGAAGGTGGTACCGGGGAGCTGTTTTTT
CASSQEGGTGELFF
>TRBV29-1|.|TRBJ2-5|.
TGCAGCGTTGTCTATTCCTGGGGGGAGACCCAGTACTTC
CSVVYSWGETQYF
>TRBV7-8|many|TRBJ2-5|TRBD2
TGTGCCAGCAGCTTAGCGAGGACTAGCGGGAGGGCCCCACAAGAGACCCAGTACTTC
CASSLARTSGRAPQETQYF
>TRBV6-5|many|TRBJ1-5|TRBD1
TGTGCCAGCAGTTCCGGGACAGGGTTTTTGGTAGCCCCCCAGCATTTT
CASSSGTGFLVAPQHF
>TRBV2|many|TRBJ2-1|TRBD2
TGTGCCAGCAGCCCTAGCGGATTGAGCTCCTACAATGAGCAGTTCTTC
CASSPSGLSSYNEQFF
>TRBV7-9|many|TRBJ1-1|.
TGTGCCAGCAGCTTGGGGACCACAGGGTACACTGAAGCTTTCTTT
CASSLGTTGYTEAFF